One and the same sample provided the 2 T cell receptor beta chains below, sequenced in a study of blood T cells in healthy people across ages. It was with a sample-barcoded 5' primer and a J-beta primer mix that a second PCR of roughly 7 to 12 cycles was run. Using its own MiXCR run on the 5' RACE reads, TCRdb lists one record per CDR3 protein. The repertoire holds about 1.4 million distinct CDR3 sequences, with 55% to 75% as singletons. Sample: blood. These receptors were collected from a man aged 18 to 29 in good health.

Written as DNA, the CDR3 is TGCAGCGCAGGGGGGACAGCCGATACCTACGAGCAGTACTTC. This gives the protein CSAGGTADTYEQYF. The gene calls are TRBV29-1 and TRBJ2-7, with D possibly matching TRBD1 (7 bases). CDR3 length: 14 amino acids. V gave up 7 bases and J gave up 2 bases, with 18 bases separating them. Germline CDR1 reads SQVTM; CDR2 reads ANQGSEA.

The sample holds a few counts of this clonotype. This chain uses TRBV5-1 with TRBJ1-2, with a possible D match to TRBD1 (6 bases). Germline V CDR1 and CDR2: SGHRS, YFSETQ. Trimming shortened V by 4 bases and J by 8 bases, and 9 bases separated the two germline ends. The CDR3 covers 11 residues. The CDR3 spells CASSLGQGYTF. In DNA form, the CDR3 reads TGCGCCAGCAGCCTCGGACAGGGCTACACCTTC.